What follows is one T cell receptor (beta chain) and its context. This CDR3 has 14 amino acids. Trimming at V came to 8 bases and at J to 6 bases, leaving 10 bases not matched to a gene. Germline V gene lookup returns CDR1 LNHDA and CDR2 SQIVND (reference sequence). This entry is derived from a study of blood T cell repertoires in COVID-19. For the study at large: Donors in the United States, Italy and Spain gave samples during acute or convalescent COVID-19. The analysed material was cDNA or gDNA that came from T cells, B-cell-depleted T cells, or PBMCs.

Methods used by the authors: How many nucleated cells were present was estimated from reference gene primer amplification. Clones were read by immunoSEQ multiplex PCR, and TCRdb kept only the in-frame ones, dropping some. Clone size and the V and J calls come from that table; the DNA yielded D and trimming. The sample yields tens of thousands of clones, over 75% seen once. This TCR was sampled from a woman older than 75 with active or convalescent COVID-19. The V gene is TRBV19, the J gene TRBJ2-3, with 8 bases lining up with TRBD2. The specimen sequenced was peripheral blood. The CDR3: CASGPRGGGDTQYF. The DNA for the CDR3 is TGTGCCAGTGGACCTAGGGGCGGGGGGGATACGCAGTATTTT. The full variable domain, rest sourced from reference TRBV19 and TRBJ2-3, is DGGITQSPKYLFRKEGQNVTLSCEQNLNHDAMYWYRQDPGQGLRLIYYSQIVNDFQKGDIAEGYSVSREKKESFPLTVTSAQKNPTAFYLCASGPRGGGDTQYFGPGTRLTVL.